Sequencing of this TCR beta chain was carried out in a study of T cell changes during pregnancy in multiple sclerosis. The CDR3 has 13 amino acids. Trimming removed 8 bases from V and 8 bases from J, with 18 bases in between. Germline V gives CDR1 MNHEY, CDR2 SVGAGI. TCRdb's table, derived via immunoSEQ multiplex PCR, lists solely in-frame clones and lacks some. The data show 50,000 or so clones, with 85% to 95% seen just once and around 0.27% held by the top ten. This chain links TRBV6-5 with TRBJ1-2, with a possible D match to TRBD1 (6 bases). This clonotype was obtained from a female donor with multiple sclerosis, enrolled in a pregnancy study. The input for sequencing was CD4+ T cells from peripheral blood mononuclear cells, taken in the second trimester of pregnancy. The CDR3 region has the DNA TGTGCCAGCGGGGGCCATCCGGTATTGGGCTACACCTTC. This translates into CASGGHPVLGYTF.